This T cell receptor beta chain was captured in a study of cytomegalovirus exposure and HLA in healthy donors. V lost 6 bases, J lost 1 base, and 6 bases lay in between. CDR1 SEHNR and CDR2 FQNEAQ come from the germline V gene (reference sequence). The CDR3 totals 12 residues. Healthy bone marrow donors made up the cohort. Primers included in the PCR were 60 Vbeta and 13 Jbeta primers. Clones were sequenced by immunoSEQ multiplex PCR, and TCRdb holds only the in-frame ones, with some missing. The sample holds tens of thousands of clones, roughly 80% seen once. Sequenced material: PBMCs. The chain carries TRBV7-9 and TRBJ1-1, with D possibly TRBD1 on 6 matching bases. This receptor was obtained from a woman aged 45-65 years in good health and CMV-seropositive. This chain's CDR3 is CASRTGNTEAFF. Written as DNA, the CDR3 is TGTGCCAGCAGGACAGGGAACACTGAAGCTTTCTTT. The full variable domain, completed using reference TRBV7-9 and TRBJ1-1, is DTGVSQNPRHKITKRGQNVTFRCDPISEHNRLYWYRQTLGQGPEFLTYFQNEAQLEKSRLLSDRFSAERPKGSFSTLEIQRTEQGDSAMYLCASRTGNTEAFFGQGTRLTVV.